This T cell receptor (beta chain) was identified during a study of blood T cell repertoires in COVID-19. Germline CDR1 and CDR2: SGHNT and YENEEA. This CDR3 comprises 15 residues. V shed 5 bases and J shed 5 bases, with 18 bases lying between them. TCRdb's table, derived via immunoSEQ multiplex PCR, lists solely in-frame clones and lacks some. The sample yields about 32,000 clones, approximately 89% seen once. This TCR was recovered from a man aged 55 to 69 with acute or convalescent COVID-19. The specimen was peripheral blood. The chain carries TRBV11-3 and TRBJ1-2; tentatively, D is TRBD1 (5 bases). The DNA for the CDR3 is TGTGCCAGCAGCCCTGTCACGACAGAGACTTATGGCTACACCTTC. As protein: CASSPVTTETYGYTF.